This TCR beta chain was identified during a study of blood T cell repertoires in COVID-19. V was pared by 2 bases and J by 3 bases, with 7 bases between. The CDR3 loop spans 13 amino acids. Assay: immunoSEQ multiplex PCR; the TCRdb copy retains only in-frame clones and omits some. The sample comprises more than 120,000 clones, under 90% of which are singletons, and roughly 3.8% rests with the top ten. The TCR sequence derives from a man aged 50-60 years in a cohort exposed to, infected with or recovered from COVID-19 (not recorded which). Input material: PBMCs or T cells enriched from blood (not recorded which). The chain has TRBV12-3 or TRBV12-4 and TRBJ2-5; D remains unclear. CDR3 loop: CASSLPPEETQYF. Written as DNA, the CDR3 is TGTGCCAGCAGTTTACCGCCAGAAGAGACCCAGTACTTC.